This entry lists 8 T cell receptor beta chains sequenced from one sample in a study of blood T cells in healthy people across ages. Alongside a J-beta primer mix, a sample-barcoded 5' primer served in a second PCR lasting about 7 to 11 cycles. TCRdb processed the 5' RACE reads anew with MiXCR; each CDR3 protein has one entry. The sample holds about 1.8 million distinct CDR3 sequences; about 49% are singletons and the top ten take 2.1%. Sequenced sample: blood. These receptors originate from a woman in her 40s in good health.

This sequence joins TRBV28 and TRBJ1-2; 7 nucleotides agree with TRBD1. The CDR3 spans 13 residues. V gave up 7 bases and J gave up 4 bases; unmatched junction bases: 6. CDR1 is MDHEN, CDR2 SYDVKM, per germline. CDR3 bases: TGTGCCAGCACCGCGGGACAGACCTATGGCTACACCTTC. Its translation: CASTAGQTYGYTF.

V and J are TRBV5-5 and TRBJ2-3; D gene ambiguous. Germline V CDR1 and CDR2: SGHKS, YYEKEE (reference sequence). V was clipped by 5 bases and J by 6 bases, with 16 bases between them. The CDR3 sequence is 14 residues long. The CDR3 is CASRLEDPRDTQYF. The CDR3, as DNA: TGTGCCAGCAGGCTCGAGGACCCCCGGGATACGCAGTATTTT.

The chain has TRBV12-3 or TRBV12-4 and TRBJ1-2; TRBD1 is a possible D gene (6 bases). The CDR3 extends over 14 amino acids. V shed 6 bases and J shed 3 bases, with 14 bases lying between them. CDR3 DNA: TGTGCCAGCAGCCGAGACAGGCAAGACTATGGCTACACCTTC. Translated, it gives CASSRDRQDYGYTF.

This chain joins TRBV7-8 and TRBJ1-2, with a tentative D call TRBD1 (6 bases). This CDR3 region has 14 residues. CDR1 is SGHVS, CDR2 FQNEAQ, per germline. V lost 0 bases and J lost 3, with 8 bases in between. CDR3 amino acids: CASSLAAGDYGYTF. The CDR3 DNA reads as TGTGCCAGCAGCTTAGCGGCAGGGGACTATGGCTACACCTTC. The variable domain in full, with the rest retrieved from reference TRBV7-8 and TRBJ1-2, is GAGVSQSPRYKVAKRGQDVALRCDPISGHVSLFWYQQALGQGPEFLTYFQNEAQLDKSGLPSDRFFAERPEGSVSTLKIQRTQQEDSAVYLCASSLAAGDYGYTFGSGTRLTVV.

This clonotype was seen only a few times. J is TRBJ2-2 and V is TRBV28; D gene ambiguous. The germline V gene encodes CDR1 MDHEN and CDR2 SYDVKM. Trimming removed 3 bases from V and 3 bases from J, with 11 bases in between. The CDR3 covers 15 residues. The DNA of the CDR3 is TGTGCCAGCAGTTTTATGGGCTTATACACCGGGGAGCTGTTTTTT. Protein: CASSFMGLYTGELFF.

This sequence joins TRBV12-3 or TRBV12-4 and TRBJ2-3; 8 bases agree with TRBD2. The V gene end was trimmed by 9 bases and the J gene end by 1 base; junction bases not matched to a gene: 3. The CDR3 extends over 13 amino acids. CDR3 nucleotides: TGTGCCAGGTCGGGGGGGGGCACAGATACGCAGTATTTT. Its translation: CARSGGGTDTQYF.

This clonotype has just a few counts. The chain uses TRBV7-9 and TRBJ2-7; TRBD1 agrees at 7 bases. After removal of 5 bases from V and 6 bases from J, the junction contained 13 bases not matched to a gene. CDR1 is SEHNR and CDR2 is FQNEAQ in the germline V gene (reference sequence). The CDR3 length is 15 residues. The CDR3 coding sequence is TGTGCCAGCAGCCCAGCGTGGACAGGTGTCTCCGAGCAGTACTTC. Translated, it gives CASSPAWTGVSEQYF.

J is TRBJ1-2 and V is TRBV15; TRBD1 aligns across 11 bases. This CDR3 is built from 15 residues. Germline CDR1 is LNHNV and CDR2 is YYDKDF (reference sequence). V was clipped by 6 bases and J by 7 bases; unmatched bases: 10. CDR3 DNA: TGTGCCACCAGTAGCTGGACAGGGGGCTCTTCTGGCTACACCTTC. This sequence encodes CATSSWTGGSSGYTF.